The 24 T cell receptor beta chains given below trace back to one sample, sequenced in a study of blood T cell repertoires in COVID-19. Here immunoSEQ multiplex PCR was the method, and the copy in TCRdb shows in-frame clones only, minus some. The table lists about 59,000 clones, 90% of them singletons. The sample comprised peripheral blood. The receptor source for this set is a man older than 75 with acute or convalescent COVID-19.

The V gene is TRBV28, the J gene TRBJ1-5; TRBD1 matches at 9 bases. The germline V gene has CDR1 MDHEN and CDR2 SYDVKM. This CDR3 has 16 amino acids. J lost 1 base, V lost 6 bases, and 7 bases had no gene match. Here the CDR3 reads CASSRQGGRSNQPQHF. The CDR3 DNA reads TGTGCCAGCAGCCGACAGGGGGGCCGGAGCAATCAGCCCCAGCATTTT.

This clone came up once. The chain recombines TRBV2 with TRBJ1-2; D ambiguous. This CDR3 is 15 amino acids long. Trimming pared 1 base from V and 4 bases from J, leaving 13 bases between. Germline-derived CDR1 and CDR2 are SNHLY and FYNNEI. CDR3 region: CASSEEIPGFYGYTF. CDR3 DNA sequence: TGTGCCAGCAGTGAAGAAATACCGGGGTTCTATGGCTACACCTTC.

The V gene is TRBV2, the J gene TRBJ1-1; 7 positions match TRBD1. V trimming: 5 bases; J trimming: 5 bases; junction bases outside the gene matches: 5. The CDR3 length is 13 residues. Germline V gene lookup returns CDR1 SNHLY and CDR2 FYNNEI. CDR3 DNA sequence: TGTGCCAGCAGTCCCCGACAGGGAACTGAAGCTTTCTTT. The encoded protein is CASSPRQGTEAFF.

The sample holds a few counts of this clone. V usage is TRBV5-6 and J usage is TRBJ1-2, with TRBD1 matching over 7 bases. The CDR3 length is 12 residues. V trimming: 6 bases; J trimming: 8 bases; junction bases outside the gene matches: 7. Germline CDR1 reads SGHDT; CDR2 reads YYEEEE. CDR3 protein: CASNIQGSGYTF. CDR3 DNA sequence: TGTGCCAGCAATATACAGGGGTCCGGCTACACCTTC.

CDR3 nucleotides: TGCAGTGCTGCGGGTCTAAATACGCAGTATTTT. This translates into CSAAGLNTQYF. This chain connects TRBV20-1 to TRBJ2-3; D is possibly TRBD2 (5 bases). Between the trimmed V and J ends, which lost 5 bases and 7 bases, there was a span of 10 bases. Germline CDR1 DFQATT, CDR2 SNEGSKA (reference sequence). The CDR3 sequence is 11 residues long.

V and J are TRBV24-1 and TRBJ1-2; 9 positions match TRBD1. CDR1 is KGHDR and CDR2 is SFDVKD in the germline V gene. The CDR3 runs to 15 residues. Germline trimming cut 4 bases from V and 8 bases from J; bases unmatched to any gene: 10. CDR3 DNA sequence: TGTGCCACCAGTGACCCGGGGACAGGGTCTTGGGGCTACACCTTC. Translation: CATSDPGTGSWGYTF.

The chain combines TRBV27 with TRBJ2-4; D uncertain. The CDR3 has 16 amino acids. CDR1 and CDR2 from the germline V gene are MNHEY and SMNVEV (reference sequence). V was shortened by 2 bases and J by 0 bases, with 11 bases between the two germline ends. CDR3 coding DNA: TGTGCCAGCAGTTTAACGGTTCAACTAGCCAAAAACATTCAGTACTTC. The encoded protein is CASSLTVQLAKNIQYF.

The chain links TRBV10-3 to TRBJ1-2; 12 positions match TRBD1. The germline V gene encodes CDR1 ENHRY and CDR2 SYGVKD. V trimming: 5 bases; J trimming: 7 bases; junction bases outside the gene matches: 5. This CDR3 spans 14 amino acids. In nucleotides, the CDR3 is TGTGCCATCAGTTCCGGGACAGGGGGCAGTGGCTACACCTTC. Translated: CAISSGTGGSGYTF.

About this clone: Other DNA sequences in this sample translate to the same CDR3. This chain uses TRBV18 with TRBJ1-2; the D gene is possibly TRBD1 (6 bases). Looked up from germline, CDR1 is KGHSH and CDR2 is LQKENI. Between the trimmed V and J ends, which lost 3 bases and 5 bases, there was a span of 10 bases. This CDR3 is 13 amino acids long. The CDR3, as DNA: TGTGCCAGCTCACCGGACAGAGATTATGGCTACACCTTC. Translated, it gives CASSPDRDYGYTF.

The chain joins TRBV19 to TRBJ1-5; 9 nucleotides match TRBD1. CDR1 and CDR2 (germline): LNHDA, SQIVND (reference sequence). V gave up 8 bases and J gave up 0 bases; unmatched junction bases: 2. The CDR3 contains 14 residues. For the CDR3, the DNA is TGTGCCAGTCGGACAGGGGATAGCAATCAGCCCCAGCATTTT. Protein: CASRTGDSNQPQHF.

V usage is TRBV7-2 and J usage is TRBJ1-2, with 7 bases aligning to TRBD1. The CDR3 spans 15 residues. Germline V lookup: CDR1 SGHTA, CDR2 FQGNSA. The ends lost 5 bases at V and 0 bases at J; junction bases unmatched: 6. The CDR3 nucleotides are TGTGCCAGCAGCCCCCCGGGACAGCCTAACTATGGCTACACCTTC. Amino acid sequence: CASSPPGQPNYGYTF.

V and J are TRBV10-3 and TRBJ2-2, with 9 bases fitting TRBD1. Germline V gives CDR1 ENHRY, CDR2 SYGVKD. This CDR3 has 17 amino acids. The V segment lost 5 bases and the J segment 4 bases; nucleotides outside the gene matches: 11. DNA of the CDR3: TGTGCCATCAGTCGGCCTCCCGGGACAGGGTTCACCGGGGAGCTGTTTTTT. Translation: CAISRPPGTGFTGELFF.

The table lists this clone with a few counts. This rearrangement joins TRBV19 to TRBJ1-1; no clear D gene. CDR1 and CDR2 from the germline V gene are LNHDA and SQIVND (reference sequence). The CDR3 is made up of 13 amino acids. V was shortened by 3 bases and J by 1 base, with 6 bases between the two germline ends. CDR3 in amino acids: CASSIPGNTEAFF. The CDR3 DNA sequence: TGTGCCAGTAGTATCCCGGGGAACACTGAAGCTTTCTTT. The variable domain in full, with the rest retrieved from reference TRBV19 and TRBJ1-1, is DGGITQSPKYLFRKEGQNVTLSCEQNLNHDAMYWYRQDPGQGLRLIYYSQIVNDFQKGDIAEGYSVSREKKESFPLTVTSAQKNPTAFYLCASSIPGNTEAFFGQGTRLTVV.

The chain links TRBV7-9 to TRBJ2-7; D unclear. V lost 1 base, J lost 5 bases, and 9 bases lay in between. CDR1 SEHNR and CDR2 FQNEAQ come from the germline V gene (reference sequence). The CDR3 is 13 amino acids. In DNA, the CDR3 is TGTGCCAGCAGCTTAGACGGAGAGGACGAGCAGTACTTC. Amino acid sequence: CASSLDGEDEQYF.

This clone was recorded a few times. The chain is built from TRBV25-1 and TRBJ1-2, with D perhaps matching TRBD1 (5 bases). The CDR3 length is 13 residues. Per germline, CDR1 MGHDK and CDR2 SYGVNS. V was clipped by 5 bases and J by 5 bases, with 12 bases between them. The CDR3 sequence: CASSFGRGYGYTF. The CDR3 coding sequence is TGTGCCAGCAGTTTTGGGCGGGGGTATGGCTACACCTTC.

The chain couples TRBV6-5 to TRBJ2-5; D unresolved. The CDR3 consists of 12 residues. V lost 6 bases and J lost 1, with 6 bases in between. Germline V gene sequence: CDR1 MNHEY, CDR2 SVGAGI. CDR3 sequence reads: CASSPVQETQYF. In DNA form, the CDR3 reads TGTGCCAGCAGCCCCGTCCAAGAGACCCAGTACTTC.

The CDR3 bases are TGTGCCAGCAGCCAACAAATTGGGCGAGGCTACACCTTC. This sequence encodes CASSQQIGRGYTF. This chain uses TRBV3-1 (or the pseudogene TRBV3-2) with TRBJ1-2; unclear D gene. This CDR3 spans 13 amino acids. Germline CDR1 is LGHDT and CDR2 is YNNKEL (reference sequence). Trimming pared 2 bases from V and 8 bases from J, leaving 12 bases between.

V and J are TRBV19 and TRBJ2-3; D not resolved. Trimming removed 1 base at V and 0 bases at J, with 11 bases between. The CDR3 covers 16 residues. Germline V CDR1 and CDR2: LNHDA, SQIVND (reference sequence). The CDR3 bases are TGTGCCAGTAGTATAGGGCAGCGTTCTAGCACAGATACGCAGTATTTT. Protein: CASSIGQRSSTDTQYF.

Only one count was recorded for this clone. This rearrangement joins TRBV2 to TRBJ2-1, with 11 bases lining up with TRBD2. The CDR3 covers 16 residues. Losses at the gene ends were 9 bases for V and 0 bases for J; bases not matched to a gene: 7. Per germline, CDR1 SNHLY and CDR2 FYNNEI. CDR3: CASRELAGASYNEQFF. CDR3 DNA sequence: TGTGCCAGTAGGGAACTAGCGGGAGCCTCCTACAATGAGCAGTTCTTC.

This clone has a single count. This chain connects TRBV7-9 to TRBJ1-4, with TRBD1 identical over 9 bases. Trimming cost V 5 bases and J 7 bases; bases outside gene matches: 5. This CDR3 region has 14 residues. Germline CDR1 and CDR2: SEHNR and FQNEAQ (reference sequence). Here the CDR3 DNA reads TGTGCCAGCAGCGTACAGGGGGCGAGTGAAAAACTGTTTTTT. This gives the protein CASSVQGASEKLFF.

V is TRBV12-3 or TRBV12-4 and J is TRBJ2-7, with a weak D call TRBD2 (7 bases). Trimming took off 5 bases at V and 3 bases at J, with 8 bases between the two ends. The CDR3 is 12 residues long. The CDR3: CASSRGGYEQYF. The CDR3 nucleotides are TGTGCCAGCAGTAGGGGGGGCTACGAGCAGTACTTC.

This clone occurred once. This chain's CDR3 is CASSRRYGRETQYF. The CDR3, as DNA: TGTGCCAGCAGCAGGCGGTATGGCCGAGAGACCCAGTACTTC. The rearrangement joins TRBV7-2 to TRBJ2-5, with unresolved D. Germline CDR1 and CDR2: SGHTA and FQGNSA. V shed 5 bases and J shed 4 bases, with 14 bases lying between them. CDR3 length: 14 amino acids.

This CDR3 is CASSPGRPTDEQYF. The CDR3 DNA sequence: TGTGCCAGCAGCCCCGGCAGGCCTACGGACGAGCAGTACTTC. The chain employs TRBV7-2 and TRBJ2-7; D not certain. The germline V gene has CDR1 SGHTA and CDR2 FQGNSA. The CDR3 is 14 residues long. Trimming took off 5 bases at V and 5 bases at J, with 16 bases between the two ends.

This chain joins TRBV6-5 and TRBJ2-5; D may be TRBD1 (6 bases). CDR3 length: 13 amino acids. Trimming stripped 6 bases from V and 5 bases from J, with 13 bases between. Looked up from germline, CDR1 is MNHEY and CDR2 is SVGAGI. As DNA, the CDR3 is TGTGCCAGCAGGAAAACAGGGCCTGAGACCCAGTACTTC. Amino acids: CASRKTGPETQYF.